This entry concerns a single T cell receptor (beta chain). The germline gives CDR1 SGHDT, CDR2 YYEEEE. The CDR3 covers 15 residues. V shed 3 bases and J shed 0 bases, with 12 bases lying between them. This entry belongs to a study of T cell changes during pregnancy in multiple sclerosis. Profiled with immunoSEQ multiplex PCR; TCRdb holds only in-frame clones, not every one. The data hold some 100,000 clones, with around 94% observed a single time. This sequence joins TRBV5-6 and TRBJ1-1, with D perhaps matching TRBD1 (5 bases). The receptor's source is a female donor with multiple sclerosis, enrolled in a pregnancy study. The sample in question was peripheral blood, obtained in the second trimester of pregnancy. CDR3: CASSSTEAMNTEAFF. CDR3 nucleotide sequence: TGTGCCAGCAGCTCGACAGAGGCCATGAACACTGAAGCTTTCTTT. The whole variable domain, filled in from reference TRBV5-6 and TRBJ1-1, reads DAGVTQSPTHLIKTRGQQVTLRCSPKSGHDTVSWYQQALGQGPQFIFQYYEEEERQRGNFPDRFSGHQFPNYSSELNVNALLLGDSALYLCASSSTEAMNTEAFFGQGTRLTVV.